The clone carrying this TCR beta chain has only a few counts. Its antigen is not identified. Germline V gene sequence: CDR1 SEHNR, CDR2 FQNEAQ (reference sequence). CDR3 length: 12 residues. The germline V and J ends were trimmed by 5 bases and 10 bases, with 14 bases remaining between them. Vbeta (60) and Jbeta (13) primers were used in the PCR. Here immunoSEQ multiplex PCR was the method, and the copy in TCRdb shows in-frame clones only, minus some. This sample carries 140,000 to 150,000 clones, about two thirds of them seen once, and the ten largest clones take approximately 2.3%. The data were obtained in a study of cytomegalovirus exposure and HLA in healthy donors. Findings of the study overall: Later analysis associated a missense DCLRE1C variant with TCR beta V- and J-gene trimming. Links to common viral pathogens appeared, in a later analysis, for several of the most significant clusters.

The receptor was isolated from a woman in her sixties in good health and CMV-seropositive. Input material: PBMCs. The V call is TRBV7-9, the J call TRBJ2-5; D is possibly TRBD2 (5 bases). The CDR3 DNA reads TGTGCCAGCAGCCCCGAGGCTGGGAGCCAGTACTTC. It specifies CASSPEAGSQYF.